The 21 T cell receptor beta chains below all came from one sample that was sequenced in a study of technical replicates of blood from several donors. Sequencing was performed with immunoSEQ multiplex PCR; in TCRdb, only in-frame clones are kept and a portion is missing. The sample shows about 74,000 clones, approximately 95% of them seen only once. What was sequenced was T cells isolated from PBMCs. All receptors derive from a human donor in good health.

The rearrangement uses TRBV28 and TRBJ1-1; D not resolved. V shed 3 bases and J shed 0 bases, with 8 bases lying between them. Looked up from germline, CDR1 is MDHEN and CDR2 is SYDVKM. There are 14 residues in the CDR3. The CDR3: CASSFEALNTEAFF. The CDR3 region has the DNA TGTGCCAGCAGTTTCGAGGCGCTGAACACTGAAGCTTTCTTT.

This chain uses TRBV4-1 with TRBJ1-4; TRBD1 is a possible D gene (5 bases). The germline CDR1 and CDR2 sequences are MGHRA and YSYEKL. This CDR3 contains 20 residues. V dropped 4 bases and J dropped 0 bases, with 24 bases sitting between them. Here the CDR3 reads CASSRGGARSPVATNEKLFF. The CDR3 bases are TGCGCCAGCAGCCGCGGTGGGGCAAGGAGCCCCGTTGCAACTAATGAAAAACTGTTTTTT.

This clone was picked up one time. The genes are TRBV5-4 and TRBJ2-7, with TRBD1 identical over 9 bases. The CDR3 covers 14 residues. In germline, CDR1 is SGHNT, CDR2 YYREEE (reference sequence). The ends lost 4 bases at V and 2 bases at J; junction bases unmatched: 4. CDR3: CASSPGQGPYEQYF. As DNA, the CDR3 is TGTGCCAGCAGCCCGGGACAGGGTCCCTACGAGCAGTACTTC.

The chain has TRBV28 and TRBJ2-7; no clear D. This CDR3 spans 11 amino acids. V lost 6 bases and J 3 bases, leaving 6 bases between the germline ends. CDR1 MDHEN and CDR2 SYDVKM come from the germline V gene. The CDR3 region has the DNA TGTGCCAGCAGGAGCCTCTACGAGCAGTACTTC. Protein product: CASRSLYEQYF.

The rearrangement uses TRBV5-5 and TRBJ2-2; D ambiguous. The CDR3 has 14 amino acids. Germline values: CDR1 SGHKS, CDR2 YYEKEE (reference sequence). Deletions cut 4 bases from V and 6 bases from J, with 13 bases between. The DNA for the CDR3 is TGTGCCAGCAGCCCTAGTACCGTTTCCGGGGAGCTGTTTTTT. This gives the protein CASSPSTVSGELFF.

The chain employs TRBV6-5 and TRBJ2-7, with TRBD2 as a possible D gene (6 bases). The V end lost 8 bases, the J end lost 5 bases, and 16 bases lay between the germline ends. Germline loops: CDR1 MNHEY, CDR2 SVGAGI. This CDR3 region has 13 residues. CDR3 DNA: TGTGCCAGCTCTTCCGGGACTCCCCACGAGCAGTACTTC. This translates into CASSSGTPHEQYF.

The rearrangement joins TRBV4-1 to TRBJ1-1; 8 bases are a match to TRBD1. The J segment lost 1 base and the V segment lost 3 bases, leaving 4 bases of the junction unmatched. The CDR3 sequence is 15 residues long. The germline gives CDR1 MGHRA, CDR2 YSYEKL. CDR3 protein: CASSHAQGANTEAFF. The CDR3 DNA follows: TGCGCCAGCAGCCATGCCCAGGGGGCGAACACTGAAGCTTTCTTT.

CDR3 nucleotides: TGCGCCAGCAGCATGACAGGGGGGTATGAAGCTTTCTTT. Protein sequence: CASSMTGGYEAFF. This chain uses TRBV5-1 with TRBJ1-1; 9 bases agree with TRBD1. CDR3 size: 13 residues. Germline V gene data show CDR1 as SGHRS and CDR2 as YFSETQ. Trimming at V came to 4 bases and at J to 7 bases, leaving 5 bases not matched to a gene.

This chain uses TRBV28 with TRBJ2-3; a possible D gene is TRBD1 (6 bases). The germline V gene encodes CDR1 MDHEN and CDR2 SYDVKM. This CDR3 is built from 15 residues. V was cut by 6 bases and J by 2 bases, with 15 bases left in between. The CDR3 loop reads CASSAQDRPTDTQYF. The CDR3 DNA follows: TGTGCCAGCAGCGCCCAGGACAGACCCACAGATACGCAGTATTTT. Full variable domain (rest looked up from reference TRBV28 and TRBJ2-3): DVKVTQSSRYLVKRTGEKVFLECVQDMDHENMFWYRQDPGLGLRLIYFSYDVKMKEKGDIPEGYSVSREKKERFSLILESASTNQTSMYLCASSAQDRPTDTQYFGPGTRLTVL.

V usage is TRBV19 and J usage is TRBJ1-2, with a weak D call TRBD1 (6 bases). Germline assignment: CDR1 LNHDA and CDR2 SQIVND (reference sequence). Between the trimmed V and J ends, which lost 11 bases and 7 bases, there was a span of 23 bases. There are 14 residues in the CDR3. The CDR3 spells CAVTRSGEWAGYTF. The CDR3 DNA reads TGTGCCGTTACGCGATCAGGGGAATGGGCTGGCTACACCTTC.

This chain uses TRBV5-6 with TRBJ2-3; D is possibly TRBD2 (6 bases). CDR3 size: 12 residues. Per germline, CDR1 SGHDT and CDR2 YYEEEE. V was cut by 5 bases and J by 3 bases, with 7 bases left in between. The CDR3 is CASRGGTDTQYF. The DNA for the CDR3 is TGTGCCAGCAGAGGAGGGACAGATACGCAGTATTTT.

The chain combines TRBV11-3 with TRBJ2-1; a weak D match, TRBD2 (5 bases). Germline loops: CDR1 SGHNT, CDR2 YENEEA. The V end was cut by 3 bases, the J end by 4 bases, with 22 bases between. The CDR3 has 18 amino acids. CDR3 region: CASSFDPSPDWKYNEQFF. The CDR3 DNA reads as TGTGCCAGCAGCTTCGACCCCTCGCCGGACTGGAAATACAATGAGCAGTTCTTC. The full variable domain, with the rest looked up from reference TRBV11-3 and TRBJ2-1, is EAGVVQSPRYKIIEKKQPVAFWCNPISGHNTLYWYLQNLGQGPELLIRYENEEAVDDSQLPKDRFSAERLKGVDSTLKIQPAELGDSAVYLCASSFDPSPDWKYNEQFFGPGTRLTVL.

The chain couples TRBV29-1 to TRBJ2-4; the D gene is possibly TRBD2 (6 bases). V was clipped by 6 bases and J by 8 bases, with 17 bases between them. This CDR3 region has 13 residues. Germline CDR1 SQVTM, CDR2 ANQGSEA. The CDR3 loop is CSVGGTEGYIQYF. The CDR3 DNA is TGCAGCGTCGGTGGGACGGAGGGATACATTCAGTACTTC.

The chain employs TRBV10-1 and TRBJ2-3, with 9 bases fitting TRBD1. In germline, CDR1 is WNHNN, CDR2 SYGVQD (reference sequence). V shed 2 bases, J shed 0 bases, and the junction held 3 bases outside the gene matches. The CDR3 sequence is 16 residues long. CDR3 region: CASSEIGTGSTDTQYF. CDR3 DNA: TGCGCCAGCAGTGAGATTGGGACAGGGAGCACAGATACGCAGTATTTT.

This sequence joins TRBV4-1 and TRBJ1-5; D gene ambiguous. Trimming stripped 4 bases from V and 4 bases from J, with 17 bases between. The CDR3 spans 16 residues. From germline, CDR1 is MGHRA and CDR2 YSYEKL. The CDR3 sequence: CASSRHTGRSNQPQHF. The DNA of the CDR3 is TGCGCCAGCAGCCGCCACACTGGGCGATCAAATCAGCCCCAGCATTTT.

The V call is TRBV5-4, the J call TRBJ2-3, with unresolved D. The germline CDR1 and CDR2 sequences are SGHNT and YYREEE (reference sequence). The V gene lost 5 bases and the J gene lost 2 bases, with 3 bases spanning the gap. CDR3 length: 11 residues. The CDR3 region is CASSITDTQYF. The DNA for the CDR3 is TGTGCCAGCAGTATCACAGATACGCAGTATTTT.

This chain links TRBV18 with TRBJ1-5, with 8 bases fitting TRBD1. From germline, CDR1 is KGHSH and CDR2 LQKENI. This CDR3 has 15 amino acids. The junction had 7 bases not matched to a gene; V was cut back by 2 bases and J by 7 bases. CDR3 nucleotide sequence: TGTGCCAGCTCACCAGATTCAGGGGGCCGACAGCCCCAGCATTTT. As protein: CASSPDSGGRQPQHF. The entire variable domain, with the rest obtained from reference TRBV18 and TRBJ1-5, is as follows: NAGVMQNPRHLVRRRGQEARLRCSPMKGHSHVYWYRQLPEEGLKFMVYLQKENIIDESGMPKERFSAEFPKEGPSILRIQQVVRGDSAAYFCASSPDSGGRQPQHFGDGTRLSIL.

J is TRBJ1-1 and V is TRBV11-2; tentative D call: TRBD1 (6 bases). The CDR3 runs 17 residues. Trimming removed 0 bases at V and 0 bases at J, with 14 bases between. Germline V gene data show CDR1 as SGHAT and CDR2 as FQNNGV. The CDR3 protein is CASSLDRWGLLNTEAFF. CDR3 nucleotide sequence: TGTGCCAGCAGCTTAGATCGCTGGGGGCTCTTGAACACTGAAGCTTTCTTT.

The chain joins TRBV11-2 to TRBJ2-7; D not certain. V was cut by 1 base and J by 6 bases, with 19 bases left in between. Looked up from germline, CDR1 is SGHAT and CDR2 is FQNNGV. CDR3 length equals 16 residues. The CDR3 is CASSLVGVQSPLEQYF. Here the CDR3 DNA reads TGTGCCAGCAGCTTAGTAGGAGTTCAATCCCCTCTCGAGCAGTACTTC.

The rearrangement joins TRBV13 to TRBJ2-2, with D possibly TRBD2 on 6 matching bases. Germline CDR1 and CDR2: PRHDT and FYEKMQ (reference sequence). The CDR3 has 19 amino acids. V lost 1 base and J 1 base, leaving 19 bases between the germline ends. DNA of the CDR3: TGTGCCAGCAGCTTAGCGTCACCCGGGAGACTTCTGAACACCGGGGAGCTGTTTTTT. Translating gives CASSLASPGRLLNTGELFF.

The CDR3 protein is CASHPITGNYNSPLHF. CDR3 DNA: TGCGCCAGCCACCCTATTACAGGGAACTATAATTCACCCCTCCACTTT. The V gene is TRBV10-2, the J gene TRBJ1-6, with D perhaps matching TRBD1 (6 bases). Germline CDR1 is WSHSY and CDR2 is SAAADI. V was cut by 8 bases and J by 3 bases, with 17 bases left in between. The CDR3 runs to 16 residues.